This is a list of T cell receptor beta chains from one sample in a study of T cell responses to AZD1222 COVID-19 vaccine. Assay: immunoSEQ multiplex PCR; the TCRdb copy retains only in-frame clones and omits some. Of fewer than 180,000 clones listed, 80% to 95% are singletons. Sequences were derived from peripheral blood, sampled 28 days after the second AZD1222 dose. The receptor source for this set is an adult who received the AZD1222 COVID-19 vaccine. Both conserved end residues are part of each CDR3. The order of the fields is clone size, V gene, CDR3 length, J gene, D gene, CDR3 DNA, CDR3 protein. The D gene is left open where the match is weak. The size entry is marked missing in some rows and otherwise reads once, few, many or a size class.

NA,TRBV20-1,14,TRBJ2-1,TRBD2,TGCAGTGCTAGTTTGACTAGCGGGAAAAGTGAGCAGTTCTTC,CSASLTSGKSEQFF
NA,TRBV19,16,TRBJ2-2,TRBD1,TGTGCCAGTATGCACCGGGACAGGGTGAACACCGGGGAGCTGTTTTTT,CASMHRDRVNTGELFF
NA,TRBV14,11,TRBJ2-7,NA,TGTGCCAGCAGCCAAGTGGACGAGCAGTACTTC,CASSQVDEQYF
NA,TRBV18,18,TRBJ1-1,TRBD1,TGTGCCAGCTCACCTCTAGGACAGGCGGTCCCATCGAACACTGAAGCTTTCTTT,CASSPLGQAVPSNTEAFF
NA,TRBV7-2,13,TRBJ2-3,NA,TGTGCCAGCAGCTTCGACCCCGCAGATACGCAGTATTTT,CASSFDPADTQYF
NA,TRBV18,14,TRBJ2-7,NA,TGTGCCAGCTCACCGGCAGGGACCCCCTACGAGCAGTACTTC,CASSPAGTPYEQYF
NA,TRBV12-5,13,TRBJ2-5,NA,TGTGCTAGTGGTTTGGGACCTAAAGAGACCCAGTACTTC,CASGLGPKETQYF
few,TRBV18,16,TRBJ2-1,TRBD1,TGTGCCAGCTCAATAAAAAATGGACAGGGAACCGATGAGCAGTTCTTC,CASSIKNGQGTDEQFF
NA,TRBV7-9,15,TRBJ1-1,NA,TGTGCCAGCAGCTTAGGATTGAGGGACGGGACTGAAGCTTTCTTT,CASSLGLRDGTEAFF
NA,TRBV6-2/TRBV6-3,15,TRBJ2-7,NA,TGTGCCAGCAGTTACTCCCTCGGCGTCTCCTACGAGCAGTACTTC,CASSYSLGVSYEQYF
NA,TRBV4-1,18,TRBJ2-3,TRBD2,TGCGCCAGCAGCCAATACCCTAATGGCGGGAGGGCCGGAGATACGCAGTATTTT,CASSQYPNGGRAGDTQYF
NA,TRBV5-1,15,TRBJ1-5,NA,TGCGCCAGCAGCCCGGGACACGATAGCAATCAGCCCCAGCATTTT,CASSPGHDSNQPQHF
once,TRBV6-5,15,TRBJ1-5,TRBD1,TGTGCCAGCAGCTCGGACAGGGCGGGCAATCAGCCCCAGCATTTT,CASSSDRAGNQPQHF
NA,TRBV29-1,12,TRBJ1-6,TRBD1,TGCAGCGTGCGACAGGGGCAATCACCCCTCCACTTT,CSVRQGQSPLHF
NA,TRBV6-6,13,TRBJ2-4,NA,TGTGCCAGCAGTGGGGAAGCCAAAAACATTCAGTACTTC,CASSGEAKNIQYF
NA,TRBV29-1,15,TRBJ2-1,NA,TGCAGCGTTGACAGCGGTTGGGACAACTACAATGAGCAGTTCTTC,CSVDSGWDNYNEQFF
NA,TRBV7-8,15,TRBJ1-5,NA,TGTGCCAGCAGCTTACTGGGGCTAGGCAATCAGCCCCAGCATTTT,CASSLLGLGNQPQHF
NA,TRBV9,17,TRBJ2-7,TRBD2,TGTGCCAGCAGCGCCCAATTGGGGACTAGCGGGATCCACGAGCAGTACTTC,CASSAQLGTSGIHEQYF
NA,TRBV12-3/TRBV12-4,12,TRBJ2-7,NA,TGTGCCAGCAGTTTAAGCGGTAGCGAGCAGTACTTC,CASSLSGSEQYF
NA,TRBV27,13,TRBJ1-1,TRBD1,TGTGCCAGCAGTTTATCTGCGACAGGGGAAGCTTTCTTT,CASSLSATGEAFF
NA,TRBV3-1/TRBV3-2,15,TRBJ1-5,NA,TGTGCCAGCAGCCTCTCCGGACGGACGAATCAGCCCCAGCATTTT,CASSLSGRTNQPQHF
NA,TRBV3-1/TRBV3-2,17,TRBJ2-4,TRBD2,TGTGCCAGCAGCCAGGGGGGAGGGGCCGAGGGCAAAAACATTCAGTACTTC,CASSQGGGAEGKNIQYF
once,TRBV30,13,TRBJ2-5,NA,TGTGCCTGGAGTGTGGGAGGCCAAGAGACCCAGTACTTC,CAWSVGGQETQYF
NA,TRBV6-1,15,TRBJ2-7,TRBD1,TGTGCCAGCAGTGAAAGCGGGACAGGGAGTGACGAGCAGTACTTC,CASSESGTGSDEQYF
NA,TRBV19,16,TRBJ2-3,TRBD2,TGTGCCACCCGAGCCTTAGCGGGAGGCCGCACAGATACGCAGTATTTT,CATRALAGGRTDTQYF
NA,TRBV3-1/TRBV3-2,16,TRBJ1-1,NA,TGTGCCAGCAGCCAAGTGTCGGGGCGTTTGAACACTGAAGCTTTCTTT,CASSQVSGRLNTEAFF
NA,TRBV30,13,TRBJ1-3,NA,TGTGCCTGTTTCGGGGGTGACGGAAACACCATATATTTT,CACFGGDGNTIYF
few,TRBV5-4,13,TRBJ2-7,TRBD1,TGTGCCAGCAGCTTGTACAGGGGCGACGAGCAGTACTTC,CASSLYRGDEQYF
NA,TRBV25-1,12,TRBJ2-7,NA,TGTGCCAGCTCGCGCTATTTTTTCGAGCAGTACTTC,CASSRYFFEQYF
once,TRBV24-1,16,TRBJ2-3,TRBD2,TGTGCCACCAGTGAACGGCTAGCGGGAGGGACAGATACGCAGTATTTT,CATSERLAGGTDTQYF
NA,TRBV20-1,12,TRBJ1-2,NA,TGCAGTGCTAGTCCCCCCGGGTTAGGCTACACCTTC,CSASPPGLGYTF
NA,TRBV7-9,15,TRBJ2-7,NA,TGTGCCAGCAGCTCCCTGGGGCAGGGGCTATACGAGCAGTACTTC,CASSSLGQGLYEQYF
NA,TRBV10-3,14,TRBJ2-7,NA,TGTGCCATCAGTGACCCGGGAGACTCCTACGAGCAGTACTTC,CAISDPGDSYEQYF
NA,TRBV29-1,12,TRBJ1-1,NA,TGCAGCGTTGATGTAGGGGGAACTGAAGCTTTCTTT,CSVDVGGTEAFF
NA,TRBV5-6,13,TRBJ1-1,NA,TGTGCCAGCAGCTTGGACGTAGACACTGAAGCTTTCTTT,CASSLDVDTEAFF
NA,TRBV30,13,TRBJ1-1,NA,TGTGCCTGGACCTCAGGGTCGGGGACTGAAGCTTTCTTT,CAWTSGSGTEAFF
NA,TRBV29-1,13,TRBJ2-1,TRBD2,TGCAGCGTTGAACTCGGGAGGGTCTATGAGCAGTTCTTC,CSVELGRVYEQFF
NA,TRBV5-1,13,TRBJ1-5,NA,TGCGCCAGCAGCCAGGGAGTTAATCAGCCCCAGCATTTT,CASSQGVNQPQHF
NA,TRBV5-6,16,TRBJ1-5,NA,TGTGCCAGCAGCTTGGATAGAGGCCGGGGCAATCAGCCCCAGCATTTT,CASSLDRGRGNQPQHF
NA,TRBV27,14,TRBJ2-1,TRBD2,TGTGCCAGCACAAAGGCTAGCGGGAGGGGTGAGCAGTTCTTC,CASTKASGRGEQFF
NA,TRBV2,14,TRBJ2-1,TRBD2,TGTGCCAGCAGGTGGGGGGGCTCCTACAATGAGCAGTTCTTC,CASRWGGSYNEQFF
NA,TRBV14,17,TRBJ2-3,TRBD2,TGTGCCAGCAGCCCCTTCGGACTAGCAGGAAAAACAGATACGCAGTATTTT,CASSPFGLAGKTDTQYF
NA,TRBV10-3,11,TRBJ2-3,NA,TGTGCCATCAGTGAGGGAAATACGCAGTATTTT,CAISEGNTQYF
NA,TRBV2,17,TRBJ2-7,TRBD1,TGTGCCAGCACCTCCTTTTCGGGACAGGGGGGACAATACGAGCAGTACTTC,CASTSFSGQGGQYEQYF
NA,TRBV4-1,16,TRBJ1-5,NA,TGCGCCAGCAGCCCGACCACAGGGAATGGAAATCAGCCCCAGCATTTT,CASSPTTGNGNQPQHF
NA,TRBV15,15,TRBJ2-5,TRBD2,TGTGCCACCAGTAGGTCCCCGGGACTAGGAGAGACCCAGTACTTC,CATSRSPGLGETQYF
NA,TRBV19,12,TRBJ2-1,NA,TGTGCCAGTAGTATAGAGCGCAATGAGCAGTTCTTC,CASSIERNEQFF
NA,TRBV29-1,12,TRBJ2-1,NA,TGCAGCGTTGACTCGGGAGACAATGAGCAGTTCTTC,CSVDSGDNEQFF
NA,TRBV7-9,13,TRBJ2-7,TRBD1,TGTGCCAGCAGCCGCGACAGGGACTACGAGCAGTACTTC,CASSRDRDYEQYF
NA,TRBV6-5,15,TRBJ1-2,TRBD1,TGTGCCAGCAGTACCCGGACAGGTACCAACTATGGCTACACCTTC,CASSTRTGTNYGYTF
NA,TRBV27,14,TRBJ2-7,TRBD1,TGTGCCAGCAGGGACTCGGACAGGTCCTACGAGCAGTACTTC,CASRDSDRSYEQYF
once,TRBV29-1,15,TRBJ2-5,TRBD1,TGCAGCGTTGGGCCCCGGGACAGGGGGGGGAAGACCCAGTACTTC,CSVGPRDRGGKTQYF
once,TRBV27,16,TRBJ2-3,TRBD2,TGTGCCAGCAGTTCACACAGCAGCGGGATGGGGGATACGCAGTATTTT,CASSSHSSGMGDTQYF